This TCR beta chain was captured in a study of OX40 agonist ivuxolimab in advanced cancers. The CDR3 covers 13 residues. CDR1 LGHNA and CDR2 YNFKEQ come from the germline V gene. The V gene lost 0 bases and the J gene lost 8 bases, with 10 bases spanning the gap. Libraries were prepared by immunoSEQ multiplex PCR; TCRdb keeps only in-frame clonotypes and omits some of them. Of around 68,000 clones listed, around 85% are singletons. This chain connects TRBV4-2 to TRBJ1-2; D call uncertain. Sequencing was performed on CD4+ or CD8+ T cells sorted from blood, taken in a trial of the OX40 agonist ivuxolimab. The origin of this receptor is an adult with an advanced solid tumor such as melanoma, head and neck, liver or kidney cancer. CDR3 nucleotide sequence: TGTGCCAGCAGCCAAGAAAAGGTCGGCGGCTACACCTTC. This sequence encodes CASSQEKVGGYTF.